This TCR beta chain was observed in a study of T cells in Graves' hyperthyroidism and ophthalmopathy. General study findings and limits: Most thyroid clonotypes expanded above 0.001 were also detected in blood.

RNA transcripts yielded amplified TCR beta CDR3 regions. Initially, a first-round RT-PCR of the TCR CDR3 employed the HTBI primer set. MiXCR, applied by TCRdb to the multiplex PCR reads, yields one record per CDR3 protein. The table includes approximately 630,000 distinct CDR3 sequences, about 17% detected once. This CDR3 has 16 amino acids. The junction had 5 bases not matched to a gene; V was cut back by 4 bases and J by 1 base. Germline CDR1 and CDR2: LGHNA and YNFKEQ. Participants, patients aged 18 to 65, had newly diagnosed hyperthyroidism with a duration under 2 months. Reasons for excluding patients were uncontrolled infection, other autoimmune disease, pregnancy or lactation. This sample holds PBMCs from roughly 10 ml fresh peripheral blood. This clonotype was recorded many times. The antigen is not known.

The chain couples TRBV4-2 to TRBJ2-3; the match to TRBD2 covers 10 bases. The specimen sequenced was blood. The receptor was derived from a woman younger than 45 with Graves' hyperthyroidism. CDR3 residues: CASSLGTSEGTDTQYF. As DNA, the CDR3 is TGTGCCAGCAGCCTGGGGACTAGCGAAGGCACAGATACGCAGTATTTT.